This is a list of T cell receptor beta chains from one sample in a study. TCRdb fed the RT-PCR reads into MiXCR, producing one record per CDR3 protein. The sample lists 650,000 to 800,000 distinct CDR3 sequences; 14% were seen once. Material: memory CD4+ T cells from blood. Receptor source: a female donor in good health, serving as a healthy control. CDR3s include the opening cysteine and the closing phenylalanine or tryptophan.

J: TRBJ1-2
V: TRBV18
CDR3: CASSPSGQGYGYTF

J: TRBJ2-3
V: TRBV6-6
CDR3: CASSYPSSGGDFTDTQYF

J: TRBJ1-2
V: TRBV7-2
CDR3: CASSRERGQFYGYTF

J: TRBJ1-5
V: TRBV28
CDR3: CASSQRPLPQHF

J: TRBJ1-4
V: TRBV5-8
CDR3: CASSLAGGSNEKLFF

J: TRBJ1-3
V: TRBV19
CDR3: CASRASSGNTIYF

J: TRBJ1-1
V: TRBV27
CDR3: CASMREMNTEAFF

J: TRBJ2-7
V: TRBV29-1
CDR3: CSVEGYRGLEQYF

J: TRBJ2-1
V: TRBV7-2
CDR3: CASSFGPISYNEQFF

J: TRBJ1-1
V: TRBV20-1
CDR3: CSARDLSRTNTEAFF

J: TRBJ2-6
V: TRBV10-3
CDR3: CAISEFAQPPGANVLTF

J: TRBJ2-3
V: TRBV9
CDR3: CASSASVDSYTDTQYF

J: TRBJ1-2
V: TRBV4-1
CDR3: CASSPRDIIYGYTF

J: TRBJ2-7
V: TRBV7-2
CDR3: CASSLMIGRGYEQYF

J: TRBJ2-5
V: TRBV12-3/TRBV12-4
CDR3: CASSPHRGRGETQYF

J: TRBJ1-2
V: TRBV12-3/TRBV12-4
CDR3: CASSFREWSGYTF

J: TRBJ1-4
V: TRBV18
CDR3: CASSPGTGPGEKLFF

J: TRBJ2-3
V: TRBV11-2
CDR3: CASSLMYGSSDTQYF

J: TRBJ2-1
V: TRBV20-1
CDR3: CSARDRTRQYNEQFF

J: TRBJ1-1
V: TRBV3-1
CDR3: CASSLGHSNTEAFF

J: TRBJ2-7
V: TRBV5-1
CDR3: CASSIETGVYEQYF

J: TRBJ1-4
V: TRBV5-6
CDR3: CASSVMQAYNEKLFF

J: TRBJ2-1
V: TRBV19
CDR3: CASKASGVASYNEQFF

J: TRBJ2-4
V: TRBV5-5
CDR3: CASSFGLAKNIQYF

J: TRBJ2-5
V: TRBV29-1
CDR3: CSVREAGGGETQYF

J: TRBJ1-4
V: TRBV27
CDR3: CASSFYGGDEHEKLFF

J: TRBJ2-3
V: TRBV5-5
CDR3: CASSSDSGDTQYF

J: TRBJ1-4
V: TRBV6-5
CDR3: CASSSTLATNEKLFF

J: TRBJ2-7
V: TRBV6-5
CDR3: CASSYSVGIYEQYF

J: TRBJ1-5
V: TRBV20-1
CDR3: CSARWSDRGQGPQHF

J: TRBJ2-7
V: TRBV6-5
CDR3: CASRPPGVNEQYF

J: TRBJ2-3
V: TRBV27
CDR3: CASSPGHGLAGRDTQYF

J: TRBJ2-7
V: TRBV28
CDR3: CASSSMTGLSDEQYF

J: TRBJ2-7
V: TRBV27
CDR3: CASTTPGGYEQYF

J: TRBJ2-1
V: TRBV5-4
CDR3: CASSRQTSGSYEQFF

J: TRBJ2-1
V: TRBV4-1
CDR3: CASSRAGGPSSSSYNEQFF

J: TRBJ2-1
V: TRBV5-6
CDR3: CASSLEVSGRFSYNEQFF

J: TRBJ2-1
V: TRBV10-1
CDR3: CASSDPGQKLGQFF

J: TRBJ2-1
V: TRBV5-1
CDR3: CASSLEGLAGEDEQFF

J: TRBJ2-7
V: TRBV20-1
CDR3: CSARTLLRGNWESSYEQYF

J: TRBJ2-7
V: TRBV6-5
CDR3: CASSSGTSGAYEQYF

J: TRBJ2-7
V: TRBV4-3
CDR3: CASSTRTGSSEQYF

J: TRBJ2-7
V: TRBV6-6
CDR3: CASSYPQGAAYEQYF

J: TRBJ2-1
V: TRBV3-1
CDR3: CASSQAGMEFF

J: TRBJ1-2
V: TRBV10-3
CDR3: CAISESPGQGPIGYTF